These 6 T cell receptor beta chains were sequenced from one sample in a study of blood T cell repertoires in COVID-19. TCRdb keeps only in-frame clones here, not all; method: immunoSEQ multiplex PCR. The data contain tens of thousands of clones, about 87% of them seen just once; the ten biggest clones take up around 6.7%. Sequencing was done on a sample of peripheral blood. Every receptor here comes from a woman between 45 and 60 years old with acute or convalescent COVID-19.

This clone was seen a few times. The chain recombines TRBV6-2 or TRBV6-3 with TRBJ2-7; 12 nucleotides line up with TRBD2. After removal of 5 bases from V and 2 bases from J, the junction contained 4 bases not matched to a gene. In germline, CDR1 is MNHEY, CDR2 SVGEGT. The CDR3 is made up of 15 amino acids. This chain's CDR3 is CASSGGLAGPYEQYF. The CDR3, as DNA: TGTGCCAGCAGTGGAGGACTAGCGGGACCCTACGAGCAGTACTTC.

The chain couples TRBV6-5 to TRBJ1-2; D call uncertain. Germline values: CDR1 MNHEY, CDR2 SVGAGI. This CDR3 has 14 amino acids. V was trimmed by 10 bases and J by 0 bases, leaving 15 bases between them. The CDR3 DNA is TGTGCCACCCGCGAGGGTGGAGCTAACTATGGCTACACCTTC. Its protein is CATREGGANYGYTF.

The chain joins TRBV7-9 to TRBJ2-2, with D unresolved. CDR3 length: 16 residues. V was trimmed by 5 bases and J by 7 bases, leaving 20 bases between them. Germline CDR1 SEHNR, CDR2 FQNEAQ (reference sequence). The CDR3 nucleotides read TGTGCCAGCAGCCCTATTCTTGACCTTTCGGGCGGGGAGCTGTTTTTT. Amino acids: CASSPILDLSGGELFF.

The chain links TRBV28 to TRBJ1-2; 10 bases map to TRBD1. The CDR3 runs 15 residues. V was pared by 5 bases and J by 3 bases, with 6 bases of the junction left unmatched. CDR1 and CDR2 (germline): MDHEN, SYDVKM. CDR3 residues: CASSPRGQGYYGYTF. For the CDR3, the DNA is TGTGCCAGCAGTCCGAGGGGACAGGGGTACTATGGCTACACCTTC.

The V call is TRBV7-8, the J call TRBJ2-2; 7 bases agree with TRBD1. Losses at the gene ends were 3 bases for V and 2 bases for J; bases not matched to a gene: 3. Germline V gene data show CDR1 as SGHVS and CDR2 as FQNEAQ. The CDR3 is made up of 15 amino acids. The CDR3 region is CASSLRGPNTGELFF. CDR3 DNA sequence: TGTGCCAGCAGCTTGAGGGGGCCAAACACCGGGGAGCTGTTTTTT.

This clone was observed a single time. The chain employs TRBV5-1 and TRBJ1-3; perhaps TRBD1 as D (5 bases). This CDR3 spans 13 amino acids. Germline lookup yields CDR1 SGHRS and CDR2 YFSETQ. V was trimmed by 4 bases and J by 2 bases, leaving 7 bases between them. In nucleotides, the CDR3 is TGCGCCAGCAGCACAGGCCCTGGAAACACCATATATTTT. Encoded protein: CASSTGPGNTIYF.